These 17 T cell receptor beta chains originate from one sample sequenced in a study of early T cells in non-severe SARS-CoV-2 infection. TCRdb used MiXCR to reprocess the 5' RACE reads, holding one entry per CDR3 protein. The data contain tens of thousands of distinct CDR3 sequences, more than 6.5% of them seen just once; the ten biggest clones take up 5.5% to 7.5%. Sequencing used whole blood, obtained at baseline. These receptors all come from an adult who was a healthcare worker with PCR-confirmed SARS-CoV-2 infection or an uninfected control (not recorded which).

This clonotype was recorded at least ten times. The chain recombines TRBV28 with TRBJ1-2; 7 bases are shared with TRBD1. V was pared by 5 bases and J by 8 bases, with 23 bases of the junction left unmatched. Per germline, CDR1 MDHEN and CDR2 SYDVKM. This CDR3 contains 18 residues. The CDR3 DNA is TGTGCCAGCAGTGGCTTTTGGAGCCGACAGGGTTTACTCGAAGGCTACACCTTC. Protein: CASSGFWSRQGLLEGYTF.

The chain is built from TRBV2 and TRBJ1-3; TRBD1 agrees at 10 bases. The V segment lost 0 bases and the J segment 1 base; nucleotides outside the gene matches: 6. CDR3 size: 18 residues. CDR1 and CDR2 from the germline V gene are SNHLY and FYNNEI. The CDR3 nucleotides read TGTGCCAGCAGTGAAGCCGGGACAGGGGCCCTGTCTGGAAACACCATATATTTT. The encoded protein is CASSEAGTGALSGNTIYF.

V gene TRBV3-1 combines with J gene TRBJ2-5, with TRBD1 as a possible D gene (6 bases). V was pared by 1 base and J by 3 bases, with 9 bases between. The CDR3 is 14 residues long. Germline V gene lookup returns CDR1 LGHDT and CDR2 YNNKEL (reference sequence). CDR3 bases: TGTGCCAGCAGCCAAGCAGGGGCCGAAGAGACCCAGTACTTC. Translated, it gives CASSQAGAEETQYF.

The V call is TRBV6-1, the J call TRBJ1-6, with 7 nucleotides matching TRBD1. In germline, CDR1 is MNHNS, CDR2 SASEGT. The CDR3 consists of 13 residues. V shed 3 bases, J shed 10 bases, and the junction held 3 bases outside the gene matches. CDR3 amino acids: CASSEGTDSPLHF. Here the CDR3 DNA reads TGTGCCAGCAGTGAGGGGACAGACTCACCCCTCCACTTT.

This clonotype has ten or more counts. The rearrangement links TRBV6-2 or TRBV6-3 to TRBJ2-7; possibly TRBD2 for D (6 bases). The CDR3 contains 15 residues. V shed 6 bases and J shed 5 bases, with 20 bases lying between them. Germline CDR1 MNHEY, CDR2 SVGEGT. The CDR3 here is CASSHGSPGLNEQYF. The CDR3 DNA is TGTGCCAGCAGCCACGGATCCCCGGGACTTAACGAGCAGTACTTC.

This clonotype has a count of ten or more. This chain uses TRBV29-1 with TRBJ2-5; tentatively, D is TRBD1 (5 bases). V was shortened by 3 bases and J by 5 bases, with 19 bases between the two germline ends. The germline CDR1 and CDR2 sequences are SQVTM and ANQGSEA. The CDR3 totals 15 residues. CDR3 sequence: CSVERRTMAVETQYF. As DNA, the CDR3 is TGCAGCGTTGAGAGGCGGACAATGGCTGTGGAGACCCAGTACTTC.

There are many counts of this clonotype. The V and J genes are TRBV5-1 and TRBJ2-4; D might be TRBD1 or TRBD2, each matching 5 bases. Trimming left V 1 base short and J 8 bases short, with 7 bases between. Per the germline V gene, CDR1 is SGHRS and CDR2 is YFSETQ. This CDR3 comprises 12 residues. In DNA, the CDR3 is TGCGCCAGCAGCTTGCGAGGGGACATTCAGTACTTC. Its translation is CASSLRGDIQYF.

This clonotype was detected only a few times. The CDR3 is CASRDGTENQPQHF. The DNA for the CDR3 is TGTGCCAGCAGGGACGGGACAGAGAATCAGCCCCAGCATTTT. The chain links TRBV12-3 or TRBV12-4 to TRBJ1-5; TRBD1 agrees at 7 bases. The J segment lost 4 bases and the V segment lost 6 bases, leaving 6 bases of the junction unmatched. This CDR3 region has 14 residues.

This clonotype has a count of ten or more. The chain combines TRBV10-3 with TRBJ1-1; possibly TRBD1 for D (5 bases). The V gene lost 7 bases and the J gene lost 7 bases, with 16 bases spanning the gap. Germline V gene sequence: CDR1 ENHRY, CDR2 SYGVKD. The CDR3 contains 13 residues. CDR3: CAITQQPGIEAFF. In DNA, the CDR3 is TGTGCCATCACCCAACAGCCAGGGATTGAAGCTTTCTTT.

This clonotype was counted a few times. The V gene is TRBV15, the J gene TRBJ1-1; D remains unclear. V was shortened by 0 bases and J by 6 bases, with 11 bases between the two germline ends. Per germline, CDR1 LNHNV and CDR2 YYDKDF (reference sequence). CDR3 size: 14 residues. This CDR3 is CATSRDPRVAEAFF. In nucleotides, the CDR3 is TGTGCCACCAGCAGAGATCCGCGGGTGGCTGAAGCTTTCTTT.

Many counts were recorded for this clonotype. The chain has TRBV7-2 and TRBJ2-2, with no clear D. Germline V gives CDR1 SGHTA, CDR2 FQGNSA. V gave up 5 bases and J gave up 6 bases, with 7 bases separating them. The CDR3 runs to 12 residues. CDR3 DNA: TGTGCCAGCAGCCCCCGTGCCGGGGAGCTGTTTTTT. Its protein is CASSPRAGELFF.

This clonotype was seen ten or more times. The genes are TRBV13 and TRBJ2-7; 7 bases align to TRBD2. In germline, CDR1 is PRHDT, CDR2 FYEKMQ (reference sequence). The junction had 8 bases not matched to a gene; V was cut back by 4 bases and J by 2 bases. The length of the CDR3 is 15 residues. In nucleotides, the CDR3 is TGTGCCAGCAGCTCGTACCGGGGGGTCGCCTACGAGCAGTACTTC. Translating gives CASSSYRGVAYEQYF. The full variable domain, rest sourced from reference TRBV13 and TRBJ2-7, is AAGVIQSPRHLIKEKRETATLKCYPIPRHDTVYWYQQGPGQDPQFLISFYEKMQSDKGSIPDRFSAQQFSDYHSELNMSSLELGDSALYFCASSSYRGVAYEQYFGPGTRLTVT.

This clonotype was counted many times. The V call is TRBV11-2, the J call TRBJ2-3, with a weak D call TRBD2 (7 bases). CDR1 is SGHAT and CDR2 is FQNNGV in the germline V gene. V was pared by 0 bases and J by 1 base, with 11 bases between. The CDR3 spans 16 residues. The CDR3 protein is CASSLDLGGRTDTQYF. The CDR3 DNA sequence: TGTGCCAGCAGCTTAGATCTGGGGGGGCGCACAGATACGCAGTATTTT. Filled out from reference TRBV11-2 and TRBJ2-3, the complete variable domain reads EAGVAQSPRYKIIEKRQSVAFWCNPISGHATLYWYQQILGQGPKLLIQFQNNGVVDDSQLPKDRFSAERLKGVDSTLKIQPAKLEDSAVYLCASSLDLGGRTDTQYFGPGTRLTVL.

This clonotype was observed many times. The chain links TRBV20-1 to TRBJ2-7; D gene unclear. CDR3 size: 11 residues. The germline V gene encodes CDR1 DFQATT and CDR2 SNEGSKA (reference sequence). With 6 bases removed from V and 3 bases from J, the gap between germline ends came to 9 bases. The CDR3: CSAGRDYEQYF. As DNA, the CDR3 is TGCAGTGCCGGACGAGACTACGAGCAGTACTTC.

This clonotype has a count of ten or more. The chain couples TRBV19 to TRBJ2-4; tentative D call: TRBD1 (7 bases). CDR3 size: 13 residues. Germline-derived CDR1 and CDR2 are LNHDA and SQIVND (reference sequence). Trimming left V 3 bases short and J 13 bases short, with 16 bases between. The CDR3 loop reads CASSIRDRLGQYF. Here the CDR3 DNA reads TGTGCCAGTAGTATTCGGGACAGACTAGGACAGTACTTC.

This clonotype was counted a few times. The chain combines TRBV6-2 or TRBV6-3 with TRBJ2-6; D is perhaps TRBD2 (5 bases). V lost 8 bases and J 2 bases, leaving 7 bases between the germline ends. Looked up from germline, CDR1 is MNHEY and CDR2 is SVGEGT. The CDR3 totals 13 residues. This CDR3 is CASAGTGANVLTF. CDR3 DNA: TGTGCCAGCGCGGGTACTGGGGCCAACGTCCTGACTTTC.

The gene calls are TRBV7-9 and TRBJ1-2; D unresolved. Germline CDR1 and CDR2: SEHNR and FQNEAQ (reference sequence). V was trimmed by 5 bases and J by 0 bases, leaving 13 bases between them. This CDR3 has 15 residues. The CDR3 loop reads CASSAAGVSNYGYTF. CDR3 sequence (DNA): TGTGCCAGCAGCGCCGCGGGAGTCTCTAACTATGGCTACACCTTC.